Sequencing of this TCR beta chain was carried out in a study of T-cell reconstitution after alpha-beta-depleted transplantation in children. TCRbeta library construction was performed incorporating unique molecular identifiers. TCRdb re-derived calls from the PCR reads in MiXCR, one entry per CDR3 protein. The repertoire holds more than 400,000 distinct CDR3 sequences, around two fifths seen once, with 27% in the top ten. Germline V gene data show CDR1 as SGDLS and CDR2 as YYNGEE. This CDR3 contains 15 residues. With 4 bases clipped from V and 4 bases from J, the junction kept 6 bases outside the gene matches. Notes on the study in general: At day 60, the high TCRbeta diversity found in some patients originated from recipient T cells and thymic progenitors that had survived. Newly generated T cells supplied most T-cell counts and diversity one year post-transplant. Expanded graft clones, several hundred of them, were reportedly the source of alpha-beta T cells about two months after transplant.

Worth noting for this clonotype: Its antigen is not identified. Without the conserved terminal phenylalanine or tryptophan, this CDR3 likely stems from a read error.

V is TRBV9 and J is TRBJ2-1; 9 positions match TRBD2. The TCR comes from a girl aged 2-10 years with aplastic anemia, due to receive a stem cell transplant. The source material was PBMCs, sampled before TCRalphabeta/CD19-depleted stem cell transplant. The CDR3 spells CASSRLADQYNEQFS. The CDR3 DNA reads as TGTGCCAGCAGCCGACTAGCGGACCAATACAATGAGCAGTTCTCC.